The 8 T cell receptor beta chains given below trace back to one sample, sequenced in a study of shared clonotypes between healthy human individuals. Assay used: immunoSEQ multiplex PCR; TCRdb lists only in-frame clones, some missing. The table has about 1 million clones, approximately 68% seen once; the top ten hold around 1.4%. Specimen: memory CD4+ T cells sorted from blood. The subset: CD45RA-negative fraction. The receptors were sampled from a man aged 18 to 30 in good health.

This clone has only a few counts. This chain connects TRBV11-2 to TRBJ2-7; 7 bases agree with TRBD2. Per the germline V gene, CDR1 is SGHAT and CDR2 is FQNNGV. CDR3 length equals 12 residues. V lost 3 bases, J lost 5 bases, and 1 base stayed unmatched. The CDR3 sequence is CASSFRGDEQYF. Written as DNA, the CDR3 is TGTGCCAGCAGCTTCCGGGGGGACGAGCAGTACTTC.

This clone was observed once. This chain links TRBV7-3 with TRBJ2-3; D not certain. In germline, CDR1 is SGHTA, CDR2 FQGTGA. The CDR3 sequence is 13 residues long. The V gene lost 5 bases and the J gene lost 6 bases, with 12 bases spanning the gap. CDR3 coding DNA: TGTGCCAGCAGCCTTTCCTTTCGGGATACGCAGTATTTT. It is translated as CASSLSFRDTQYF.

The rearrangement links TRBV5-6 to TRBJ1-1; 12 positions match TRBD1. The junction had 1 base not matched to a gene; V was cut back by 3 bases and J by 1 base. The germline CDR1 and CDR2 sequences are SGHDT and YYEEEE. This CDR3 comprises 15 residues. The CDR3 is CASSWGQGANTEAFF. CDR3 nucleotides: TGTGCCAGCAGCTGGGGACAGGGGGCGAACACTGAAGCTTTCTTT. The whole variable domain, remainder taken from reference TRBV5-6 and TRBJ1-1, is DAGVTQSPTHLIKTRGQQVTLRCSPKSGHDTVSWYQQALGQGPQFIFQYYEEEERQRGNFPDRFSGHQFPNYSSELNVNALLLGDSALYLCASSWGQGANTEAFFGQGTRLTVV.

There are a few counts of this clone. This sequence joins TRBV5-8 and TRBJ1-5; D not resolved. This CDR3 comprises 13 residues. V was clipped by 4 bases and J by 7 bases, with 12 bases between them. Germline V lookup: CDR1 SGHTS, CDR2 YDEGEE. CDR3 protein: CASSRAGGQPQHF. The CDR3 DNA reads TGTGCCAGCAGCCGAGCGGGTGGCCAGCCCCAGCATTTT.

The CDR3 coding sequence is TGTGCCAGCAGTGAAGGTCTGGTCGGGGCGGAAAAACTGTTTTTT. Translation gives CASSEGLVGAEKLFF. V usage is TRBV2 and J usage is TRBJ1-4; tentative D call: TRBD1 (5 bases). Germline V gene sequence: CDR1 SNHLY, CDR2 FYNNEI. This CDR3 contains 15 residues. Trimming cost V 1 base and J 8 bases, with 14 bases left between them.

V usage is TRBV6-5 and J usage is TRBJ2-2, with TRBD1 matching 7 bases. CDR1 and CDR2 (germline): MNHEY, SVGAGI. Losses at the gene ends were 5 bases for V and 4 bases for J; bases not matched to a gene: 4. The CDR3 length is 14 residues. For the CDR3, the DNA is TGTGCCAGCAGTGTCTCAGGGGGCACCGGGGAGCTGTTTTTT. As protein: CASSVSGGTGELFF.

The chain links TRBV7-2 to TRBJ2-6, with D uncertain. Germline V gene data show CDR1 as SGHTA and CDR2 as FQGNSA. Trimming removed 5 bases from V and 0 bases from J, with 8 bases in between. The CDR3 is made up of 15 amino acids. CDR3 in amino acids: CASSPTHSGANVLTF. The CDR3 region has the DNA TGTGCCAGCAGCCCGACTCACTCTGGGGCCAACGTCCTGACTTTC.

V gene TRBV14 combines with J gene TRBJ2-7; possibly TRBD1 for D (6 bases). V shed 6 bases and J shed 2 bases, with 8 bases lying between them. CDR1 is SGHDN, CDR2 FVKESK, per germline. The CDR3 consists of 12 residues. The DNA of the CDR3 is TGTGCCAGCAGGCAGGGGACCTACGAGCAGTACTTC. This codes for CASRQGTYEQYF.